Detailed here is one T cell receptor (beta chain). V shed 0 bases and J 3 bases; nucleotides not matched to a gene: 7. CDR3 length: 16 residues. Per germline, CDR1 MNHEY and CDR2 SVGAGI. The sample is drawn from a study of blood T cell repertoires in COVID-19. Study information: COVID-19 samples from acute and convalescent phases originated in the United States, Italy and Spain. Sample material is recorded as cDNA or gDNA derived from T cells, B-cell-depleted T cells, or PBMCs.

Original data processing: Amplification of reference gene primers provided the estimated nucleated cell counts. TCRdb's table, derived via immunoSEQ multiplex PCR, lists solely in-frame clones and lacks some. V and J calls plus clone size are reproduced from that table; the DNA served to infer D and trimming. The sample shows around 250,000 clones, around nine tenths of them seen only once. This TCR was recovered from a middle-aged man with active or convalescent COVID-19. The J gene is TRBJ2-7, the V gene TRBV6-5, with 8 bases matching TRBD1. Sequencing used peripheral blood. CDR3: CASSYSRAGGGYEQYF. In nucleotides, the CDR3 is TGTGCCAGCAGTTACTCGAGGGCAGGGGGCGGCTACGAGCAGTACTTC.